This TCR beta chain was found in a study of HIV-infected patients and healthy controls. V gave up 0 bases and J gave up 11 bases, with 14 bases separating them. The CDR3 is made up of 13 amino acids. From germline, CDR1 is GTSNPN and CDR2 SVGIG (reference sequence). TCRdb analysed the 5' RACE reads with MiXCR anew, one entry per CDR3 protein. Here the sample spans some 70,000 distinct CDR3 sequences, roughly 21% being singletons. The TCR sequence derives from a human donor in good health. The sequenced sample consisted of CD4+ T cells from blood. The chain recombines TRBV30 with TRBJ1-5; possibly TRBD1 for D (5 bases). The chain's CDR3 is CAWSVGRDQAQHF. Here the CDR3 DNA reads TGTGCCTGGAGTGTCGGCAGGGACCAGGCCCAGCATTTT.